Following are 20 T cell receptor beta chains from one sample sequenced in a study of blood T cell repertoires in COVID-19. Measured with immunoSEQ multiplex PCR; TCRdb has only the in-frame clones, and not every one. Of approximately 56,000 clones in the sample, less than 90% were seen once. The sequenced material came from peripheral blood. These receptors were obtained from a woman at least 80 years old with acute or convalescent COVID-19.

The gene calls are TRBV7-2 and TRBJ2-7; 7 bases map to TRBD1. Germline V lookup: CDR1 SGHTA, CDR2 FQGNSA. Trimming at V came to 5 bases and at J to 7 bases, leaving 14 bases not matched to a gene. The CDR3 covers 15 residues. This chain's CDR3 is CASSPRGGVSLEQYF. The DNA for the CDR3 is TGTGCCAGCAGCCCTAGAGGGGGCGTTTCCCTAGAGCAGTACTTC.

The chain employs TRBV4-1 and TRBJ2-2; 11 bases match TRBD2. The CDR3 extends over 17 amino acids. V gave up 5 bases and J gave up 4 bases; unmatched junction bases: 9. The germline CDR1 and CDR2 sequences are MGHRA and YSYEKL. The DNA for the CDR3 is TGCGCCAGCAGCTTTGAACTAGCGGGGGTGGGCACCGGGGAGCTGTTTTTT. Translating it yields CASSFELAGVGTGELFF.

By frequency in the sample, this clone is medium-sized. This chain uses TRBV7-9 with TRBJ2-1, with D maybe TRBD2 (6 bases). The V end was cut by 5 bases, the J end by 6 bases, with 14 bases between. Germline V gene sequence: CDR1 SEHNR, CDR2 FQNEAQ (reference sequence). The CDR3 consists of 14 residues. The CDR3 nucleotides read TGTGCCAGCAGCGCGGCTCAGGGAGGCAATGAGCAGTTCTTC. Protein sequence: CASSAAQGGNEQFF. The full variable domain, rest sourced from reference TRBV7-9 and TRBJ2-1, is DTGVSQNPRHKITKRGQNVTFRCDPISEHNRLYWYRQTLGQGPEFLTYFQNEAQLEKSRLLSDRFSAERPKGSFSTLEIQRTEQGDSAMYLCASSAAQGGNEQFFGPGTRLTVL.

The chain couples TRBV5-4 to TRBJ2-5, with 12 bases identical to TRBD1. Germline-derived CDR1 and CDR2 are SGHNT and YYREEE (reference sequence). CDR3 length: 16 residues. With V trimmed by 4 bases and J by 2 bases, 6 bases remained unmatched. The DNA of the CDR3 is TGTGCCAGCAGCCCGGGACAGGGGGCACGTCAAGAGACCCAGTACTTC. This gives the protein CASSPGQGARQETQYF.

The V call is TRBV7-8, the J call TRBJ1-5; 10 bases match TRBD1. Germline CDR1 SGHVS, CDR2 FQNEAQ. Trimming took 5 bases from V and 2 from J; bases not matched to a gene: 6. The CDR3 length is 16 residues. CDR3 in amino acids: CASSQGTGEGNQPQHF. The CDR3 DNA sequence: TGTGCCAGCAGCCAAGGGACAGGGGAAGGCAATCAGCCCCAGCATTTT. The whole variable domain, remainder taken from reference TRBV7-8 and TRBJ1-5, is GAGVSQSPRYKVAKRGQDVALRCDPISGHVSLFWYQQALGQGPEFLTYFQNEAQLDKSGLPSDRFFAERPEGSVSTLKIQRTQQEDSAVYLCASSQGTGEGNQPQHFGDGTRLSIL.

This chain connects TRBV3-1 (or the pseudogene TRBV3-2) to TRBJ2-1; D is unresolved. The CDR3 extends over 14 amino acids. Germline loops: CDR1 LGHDT, CDR2 YNNKEL (reference sequence). The V end lost 4 bases, the J end lost 8 bases, and 15 bases lay between the germline ends. CDR3 sequence reads: CASSPSSPNHEQFF. The CDR3 DNA sequence: TGTGCCAGCAGCCCCTCGTCTCCTAACCATGAGCAGTTCTTC.

V is TRBV5-1 and J is TRBJ2-1; D gene uncertain. Germline V gives CDR1 SGHRS, CDR2 YFSETQ. Trimming pared 0 bases from V and 0 bases from J, leaving 4 bases between. The CDR3 is 14 residues long. DNA for the CDR3: TGCGCCAGCAGCTTGGACAACTCCTACAATGAGCAGTTCTTC. Translating it yields CASSLDNSYNEQFF.

This clone is labeled medium-sized. The genes are TRBV11-2 and TRBJ1-2; 8 bases are a match to TRBD1. V was pared by 4 bases and J by 7 bases, with 5 bases of the junction left unmatched. CDR1 is SGHAT and CDR2 is FQNNGV in the germline V gene. The CDR3 spans 13 residues. CDR3 coding DNA: TGTGCCAGCAGCTCCAGGGGGCGCTTTGGCTACACCTTC. Its translation is CASSSRGRFGYTF.

CDR3 residues: CASSQAQTFYGYTF. The CDR3 DNA reads TGTGCCAGCAGCCAAGCACAGACCTTCTATGGCTACACCTTC. The chain joins TRBV3-1 (or the pseudogene TRBV3-2) to TRBJ1-2; the D is unclear. V shed 1 base and J shed 4 bases, with 10 bases lying between them. This CDR3 is 14 amino acids long. Germline lookup yields CDR1 LGHDT and CDR2 YNNKEL (reference sequence).

V and J are TRBV7-9 and TRBJ2-3, with TRBD1 matching 7 bases. The germline CDR1 and CDR2 sequences are SEHNR and FQNEAQ (reference sequence). V gave up 6 bases and J gave up 5 bases; unmatched junction bases: 8. This CDR3 is 14 amino acids long. The CDR3 protein is CASSSSGGGDTQYF. The CDR3 DNA is TGTGCCAGCAGTTCATCAGGGGGTGGAGATACGCAGTATTTT. The whole variable domain, filled in from reference TRBV7-9 and TRBJ2-3, reads DTGVSQNPRHKITKRGQNVTFRCDPISEHNRLYWYRQTLGQGPEFLTYFQNEAQLEKSRLLSDRFSAERPKGSFSTLEIQRTEQGDSAMYLCASSSSGGGDTQYFGPGTRLTVL.

The chain recombines TRBV9 with TRBJ2-3; possible D gene TRBD2, 5 bases. Deletions cut 5 bases from V and 8 bases from J, with 24 bases between. The CDR3 has 16 residues. In germline, CDR1 is SGDLS, CDR2 YYNGEE. In nucleotides, the CDR3 is TGTGCCAGCAGGTCCCGTGGTAGCGACGACTATGGTACGCAGTATTTT. This encodes CASRSRGSDDYGTQYF. Full variable domain (remainder filled in from reference TRBV9 and TRBJ2-3): DSGVTQTPKHLITATGQRVTLRCSPRSGDLSVYWYQQSLDQGLQFLIQYYNGEERAKGNILERFSAQQFPDLHSELNLSSLELGDSALYFCASRSRGSDDYGTQYFGPGTRLTVL.

The chain is built from TRBV3-1 (or the pseudogene TRBV3-2) and TRBJ1-1; D might be TRBD1 (6 bases). Looked up from germline, CDR1 is LGHDT and CDR2 is YNNKEL (reference sequence). With 4 bases removed from V and 2 bases from J, the gap between germline ends came to 11 bases. CDR3 size: 14 residues. The CDR3 here is CASSLRGGNTEAFF. CDR3 bases: TGTGCCAGCAGCCTAAGAGGGGGTAACACTGAAGCTTTCTTT.

V is TRBV2 and J is TRBJ1-5; 7 bases are shared with TRBD1. CDR3 length equals 14 residues. CDR1 is SNHLY, CDR2 FYNNEI, per germline. Trimming cost V 7 bases and J 2 bases; bases outside gene matches: 5. The CDR3 loop reads CASIGTDRNQPQHF. The CDR3 DNA follows: TGTGCCAGCATTGGGACAGATCGCAATCAGCCCCAGCATTTT.

The chain employs TRBV13 and TRBJ2-2; a weak D match, TRBD2 (6 bases). The V and J ends lost 8 bases and 5 bases respectively, with 12 bases between them. From germline, CDR1 is PRHDT and CDR2 FYEKMQ (reference sequence). The CDR3 is 13 amino acids. In DNA form, the CDR3 reads TGTGCCAGCGCGCGGGGAAGGACCGGGGAGCTGTTTTTT. Residues: CASARGRTGELFF. Full variable domain (rest looked up from reference TRBV13 and TRBJ2-2): AAGVIQSPRHLIKEKRETATLKCYPIPRHDTVYWYQQGPGQDPQFLISFYEKMQSDKGSIPDRFSAQQFSDYHSELNMSSLELGDSALYFCASARGRTGELFFGEGSRLTVL.

V is TRBV7-6 and J is TRBJ1-5; 9 nucleotides align to TRBD1. Germline V lookup: CDR1 SGHVS, CDR2 FNYEAQ. CDR3 length: 17 amino acids. The J segment lost 0 bases and the V segment lost 1 base, leaving 4 bases of the junction unmatched. CDR3 nucleotide sequence: TGTGCCAGCAGCTTAGAGGACAGGGGCCTTAGCAATCAGCCCCAGCATTTT. It codes for CASSLEDRGLSNQPQHF.

The V and J genes are TRBV30 and TRBJ1-3; TRBD1 matches 9 bases. The germline V gene encodes CDR1 GTSNPN and CDR2 SVGIG (reference sequence). Losses at the gene ends were 4 bases for V and 3 bases for J; bases not matched to a gene: 1. This CDR3 has 13 amino acids. The chain's CDR3 is CAWMDRGGNTIYF. CDR3 in DNA: TGTGCCTGGATGGACAGGGGTGGAAACACCATATATTTT.

The table lists this clone with a count of one. V gene TRBV29-1 combines with J gene TRBJ2-5; D possibly corresponds to TRBD2 (6 bases). V was clipped by 7 bases and J by 5 bases, with 14 bases between them. This CDR3 spans 12 amino acids. Per germline, CDR1 SQVTM and CDR2 ANQGSEA. CDR3 loop: CSAPLGGETQYF. In nucleotides, the CDR3 is TGCAGCGCTCCCCTCGGGGGTGAGACCCAGTACTTC.

The rearrangement joins TRBV29-1 to TRBJ1-1; tentative D call: TRBD1 (6 bases). CDR3 length: 14 residues. Germline loops: CDR1 SQVTM, CDR2 ANQGSEA. V lost 6 bases and J 1 base, leaving 15 bases between the germline ends. CDR3 sequence reads: CSVSTGTQNTEAFF. As DNA, the CDR3 is TGCAGCGTGAGTACCGGGACACAGAACACTGAAGCTTTCTTT.

The V call is TRBV5-1, the J call TRBJ1-1; 9 bases align to TRBD1. This CDR3 has 15 amino acids. Trimming at V came to 4 bases and at J to 5 bases, leaving 9 bases not matched to a gene. The germline gives CDR1 SGHRS, CDR2 YFSETQ. The CDR3 DNA reads as TGCGCCAGCAGCATCTCAGGACAGGGGAGAACTGAAGCTTTCTTT. Translated, it gives CASSISGQGRTEAFF.

The V call is TRBV9, the J call TRBJ2-3; possible D gene TRBD2, 6 bases. CDR1 is SGDLS and CDR2 is YYNGEE in the germline V gene. This CDR3 has 14 residues. V dropped 5 bases and J dropped 3 bases, with 13 bases sitting between them. The CDR3 reads CASRGQRATDTQYF. The CDR3 DNA is TGTGCCAGCAGGGGCCAGCGGGCTACAGATACGCAGTATTTT.